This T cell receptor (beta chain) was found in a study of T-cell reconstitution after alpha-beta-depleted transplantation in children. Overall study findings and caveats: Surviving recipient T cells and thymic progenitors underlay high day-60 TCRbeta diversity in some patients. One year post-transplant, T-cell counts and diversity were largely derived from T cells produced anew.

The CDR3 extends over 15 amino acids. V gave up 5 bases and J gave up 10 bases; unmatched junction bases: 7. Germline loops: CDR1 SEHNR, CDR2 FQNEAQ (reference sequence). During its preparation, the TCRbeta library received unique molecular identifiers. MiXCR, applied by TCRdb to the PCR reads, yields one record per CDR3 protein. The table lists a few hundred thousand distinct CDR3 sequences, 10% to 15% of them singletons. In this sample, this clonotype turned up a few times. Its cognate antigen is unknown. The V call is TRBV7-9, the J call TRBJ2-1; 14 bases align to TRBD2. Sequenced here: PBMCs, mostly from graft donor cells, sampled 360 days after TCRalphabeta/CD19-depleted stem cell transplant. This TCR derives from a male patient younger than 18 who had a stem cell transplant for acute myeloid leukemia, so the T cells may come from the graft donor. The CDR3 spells CASSPGTSGRGEQFF. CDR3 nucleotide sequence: TGTGCCAGCAGCCCAGGGACTAGCGGGAGAGGGGAGCAGTTCTTC. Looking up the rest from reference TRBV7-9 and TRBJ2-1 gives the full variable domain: DTGVSQNPRHKITKRGQNVTFRCDPISEHNRLYWYRQTLGQGPEFLTYFQNEAQLEKSRLLSDRFSAERPKGSFSTLEIQRTEQGDSAMYLCASSPGTSGRGEQFFGPGTRLTVL.